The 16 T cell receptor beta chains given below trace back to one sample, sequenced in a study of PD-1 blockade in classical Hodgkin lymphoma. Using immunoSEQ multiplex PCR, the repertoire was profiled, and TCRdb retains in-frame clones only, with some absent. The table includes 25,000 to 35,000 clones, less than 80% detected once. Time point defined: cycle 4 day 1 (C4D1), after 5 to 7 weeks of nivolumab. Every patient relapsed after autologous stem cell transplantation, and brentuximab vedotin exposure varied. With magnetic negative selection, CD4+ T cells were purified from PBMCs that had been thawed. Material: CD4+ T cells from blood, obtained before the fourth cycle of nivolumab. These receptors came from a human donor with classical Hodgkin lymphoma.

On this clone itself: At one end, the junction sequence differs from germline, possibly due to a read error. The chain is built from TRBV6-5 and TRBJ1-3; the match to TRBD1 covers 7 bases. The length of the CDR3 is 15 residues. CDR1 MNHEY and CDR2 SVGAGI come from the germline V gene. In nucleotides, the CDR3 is TGTGCCAGCAGTTACGGGACAGCCATCGGAAGCACCATATATTTT. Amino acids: CASSYGTAIGSTIYF.

The CDR3 region has the DNA TGTGCCAGCAGCTTAGGGCGGGCGGGGAGCGGGGGCCCTCTCTCGGAGCAGTACTTC. The encoded protein is CASSLGRAGSGGPLSEQYF. The chain recombines TRBV11-2 with TRBJ2-7; 8 bases fit TRBD2. V lost 1 base to trimming and J lost 7 bases; unmatched junction nucleotides: 21. The CDR3 has 19 amino acids. Germline lookup yields CDR1 SGHAT and CDR2 FQNNGV.

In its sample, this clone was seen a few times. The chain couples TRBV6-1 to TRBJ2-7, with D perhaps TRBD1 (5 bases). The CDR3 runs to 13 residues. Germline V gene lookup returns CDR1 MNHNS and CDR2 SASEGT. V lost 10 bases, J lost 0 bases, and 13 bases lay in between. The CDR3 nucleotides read TGTGCCACCCAGTTAGACAGCTCCTACGAGCAGTACTTC. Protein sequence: CATQLDSSYEQYF.

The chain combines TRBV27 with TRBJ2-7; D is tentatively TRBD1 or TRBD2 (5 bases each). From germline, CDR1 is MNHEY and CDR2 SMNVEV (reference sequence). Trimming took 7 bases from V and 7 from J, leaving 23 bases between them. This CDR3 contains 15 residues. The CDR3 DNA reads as TGTGCCAGCAACCCCGTACGGGACGGATCTGGGGAGCAGTACTTC. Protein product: CASNPVRDGSGEQYF.

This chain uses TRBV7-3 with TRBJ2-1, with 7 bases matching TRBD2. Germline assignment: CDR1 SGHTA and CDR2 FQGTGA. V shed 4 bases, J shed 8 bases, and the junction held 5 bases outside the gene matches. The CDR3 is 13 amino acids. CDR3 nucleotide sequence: TGTGCCAGCAGCTGGGGGGGATTAGATGAGCAGTTCTTC. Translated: CASSWGGLDEQFF.

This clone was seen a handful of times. The CDR3 protein is CASSLSGMSGELFF. The CDR3 region has the DNA TGCGCCAGCAGCTTGAGCGGGATGAGCGGGGAGCTGTTTTTT. J is TRBJ2-2 and V is TRBV5-1; 7 positions agree with TRBD2. The CDR3 length is 14 residues. Germline-derived CDR1 and CDR2 are SGHRS and YFSETQ. The V gene end was trimmed by 1 base and the J gene end by 7 bases; junction bases not matched to a gene: 4.

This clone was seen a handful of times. The CDR3 nucleotides are TGTGCCAGCAGCTTAGCTTTAAACACTGAAGCTTTCTTT. Amino acid sequence: CASSLALNTEAFF. This chain links TRBV7-9 with TRBJ1-1, with D unclear. The germline V gene has CDR1 SEHNR and CDR2 FQNEAQ (reference sequence). This CDR3 spans 13 amino acids. Trimming took 0 bases from V and 2 from J, leaving 4 bases between them.

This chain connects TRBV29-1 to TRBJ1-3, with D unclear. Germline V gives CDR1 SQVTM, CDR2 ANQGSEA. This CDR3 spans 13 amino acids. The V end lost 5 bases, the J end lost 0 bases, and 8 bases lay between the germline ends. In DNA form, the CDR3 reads TGCAGCGTTAAAGGGTCCTCTGGAAACACCATATATTTT. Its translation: CSVKGSSGNTIYF. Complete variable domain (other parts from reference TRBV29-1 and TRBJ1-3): SAVISQKPSRDICQRGTSLTIQCQVDSQVTMMFWYRQQPGQSLTLIATANQGSEATYESGFVIDKFPISRPNLTFSTLTVSNMSPEDSSIYLCSVKGSSGNTIYFGEGSWLTVV.

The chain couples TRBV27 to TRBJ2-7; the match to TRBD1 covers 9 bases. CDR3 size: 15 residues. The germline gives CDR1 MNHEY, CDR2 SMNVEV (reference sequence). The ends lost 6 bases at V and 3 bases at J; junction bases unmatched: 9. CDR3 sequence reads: CASRTNRGRYYEQYF. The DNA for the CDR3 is TGTGCCAGCAGAACGAACAGGGGGCGTTACTACGAGCAGTACTTC.

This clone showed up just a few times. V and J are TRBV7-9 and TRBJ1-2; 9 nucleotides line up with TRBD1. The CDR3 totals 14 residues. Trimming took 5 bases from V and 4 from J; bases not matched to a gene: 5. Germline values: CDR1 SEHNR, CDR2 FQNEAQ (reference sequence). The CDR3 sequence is CASSPQGASYGYTF. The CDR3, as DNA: TGTGCCAGCAGCCCACAGGGGGCGAGCTATGGCTACACCTTC.

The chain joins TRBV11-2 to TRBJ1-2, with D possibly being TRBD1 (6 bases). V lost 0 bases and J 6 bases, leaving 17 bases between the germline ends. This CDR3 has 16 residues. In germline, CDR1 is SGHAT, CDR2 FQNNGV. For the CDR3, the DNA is TGTGCCAGCAGCTTAGACCTAGCTAGGGGGGAGGATGGCTACACCTTC. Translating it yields CASSLDLARGEDGYTF.

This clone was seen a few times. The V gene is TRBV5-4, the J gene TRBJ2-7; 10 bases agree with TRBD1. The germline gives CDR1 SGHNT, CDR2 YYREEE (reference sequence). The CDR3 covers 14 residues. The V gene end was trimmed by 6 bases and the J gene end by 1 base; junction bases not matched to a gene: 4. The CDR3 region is CASTRTGGSYEQYF. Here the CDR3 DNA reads TGTGCCAGCACCCGGACAGGGGGATCCTACGAGCAGTACTTC.

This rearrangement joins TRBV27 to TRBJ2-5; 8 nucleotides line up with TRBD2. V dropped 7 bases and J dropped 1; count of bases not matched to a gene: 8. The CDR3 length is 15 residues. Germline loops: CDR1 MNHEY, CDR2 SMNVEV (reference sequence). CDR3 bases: TGTGCCAGCAAAATAATAGCGGGGACCCAAGAGACCCAGTACTTC. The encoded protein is CASKIIAGTQETQYF.

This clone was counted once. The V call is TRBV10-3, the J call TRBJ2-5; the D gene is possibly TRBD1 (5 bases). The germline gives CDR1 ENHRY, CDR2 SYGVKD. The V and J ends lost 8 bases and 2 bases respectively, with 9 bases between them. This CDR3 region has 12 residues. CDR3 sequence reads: CAIGREQETQYF. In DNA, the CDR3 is TGTGCCATCGGCAGGGAACAAGAGACCCAGTACTTC.

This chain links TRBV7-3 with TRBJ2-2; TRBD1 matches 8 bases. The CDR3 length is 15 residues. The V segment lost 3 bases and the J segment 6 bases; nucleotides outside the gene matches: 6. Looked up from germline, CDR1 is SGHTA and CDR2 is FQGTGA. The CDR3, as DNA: TGTGCCAGCAGCTTGGAGGGACAGGAAGCCGGGGAGCTGTTTTTT. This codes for CASSLEGQEAGELFF. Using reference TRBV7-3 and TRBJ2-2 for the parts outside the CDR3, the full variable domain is GAGVSQTPSNKVTEKGKYVELRCDPISGHTALYWYRQSLGQGPEFLIYFQGTGAADDSGLPNDRFFAVRPEGSVSTLKIQRTERGDSAVYLCASSLEGQEAGELFFGEGSRLTVL.

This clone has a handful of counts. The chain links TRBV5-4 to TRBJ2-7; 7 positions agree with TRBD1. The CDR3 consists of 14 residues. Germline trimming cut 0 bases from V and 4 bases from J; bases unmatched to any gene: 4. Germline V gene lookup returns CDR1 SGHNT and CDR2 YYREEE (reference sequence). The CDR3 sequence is CASSLDRGRYEQYF. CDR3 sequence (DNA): TGTGCCAGCAGCTTGGACAGGGGAAGGTACGAGCAGTACTTC. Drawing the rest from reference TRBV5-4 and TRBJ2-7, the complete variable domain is ETGVTQSPTHLIKTRGQQVTLRCSSQSGHNTVSWYQQALGQGPQFIFQYYREEENGRGNFPPRFSGLQFPNYSSELNVNALELDDSALYLCASSLDRGRYEQYFGPGTRLTVT.